These 10 T cell receptor beta chains share one sample of origin, sequenced in a study of T-cell memory formation after mild COVID-19. TCRdb itself ran the 5' RACE reads through MiXCR, one entry per CDR3 protein. The table lists over 450,000 distinct CDR3 sequences, around 20% of them singletons. The sample taken for sequencing was PBMCs or a T cell subset sorted from them (not recorded which). The source is an adult woman who had mild COVID-19 (a few samples of this study predate the infection). Cell type and time point are not known.

This clonotype has just a few counts. The V gene is TRBV5-6, the J gene TRBJ1-6; D unclear. Germline CDR1 SGHDT, CDR2 YYEEEE. The CDR3 is made up of 13 amino acids. V was trimmed by 3 bases and J by 11 bases, leaving 12 bases between them. The CDR3 nucleotides are TGTGCCAGCAGCTCGCGGGTCGAGGCACCCCTCCACTTT. Protein: CASSSRVEAPLHF.

The chain couples TRBV30 to TRBJ1-3; D not resolved. The CDR3 consists of 12 residues. Germline CDR1 GTSNPN, CDR2 SVGIG (reference sequence). V lost 0 bases and J lost 4, with 4 bases in between. CDR3 sequence (DNA): TGTGCCTGGAGTGTAACCGGAAACACCATATATTTT. It yields the protein CAWSVTGNTIYF.

V is TRBV12-3 or TRBV12-4 and J is TRBJ2-4; D gene unclear. V was trimmed by 5 bases and J by 1 base, leaving 12 bases between them. This CDR3 has 15 residues. The CDR3, as DNA: TGTGCCAGCAGTCTGACGGATCCTGCCAAAAACATTCAGTACTTC. Amino acids: CASSLTDPAKNIQYF.

This clonotype was seen only a few times. This rearrangement joins TRBV12-3 or TRBV12-4 to TRBJ1-6, with 10 positions matching TRBD1. The V and J ends lost 5 bases and 6 bases, in that order; junction bases with no gene match: 4. The CDR3 has 15 residues. CDR3 DNA sequence: TGTGCCAGCAGTCGTGGACAGGGGGTTAATTCACCCCTCCACTTT. Protein: CASSRGQGVNSPLHF.

The CDR3 here is CASSQDSQGSGAGELFF. As DNA, the CDR3 is TGCGCCAGCAGCCAAGATTCCCAGGGGAGTGGGGCCGGGGAGCTGTTTTTT. This chain joins TRBV4-1 and TRBJ2-2; TRBD1 is a possible D gene (6 bases). CDR1 and CDR2 (germline): MGHRA, YSYEKL. The CDR3 runs 17 residues. V was pared by 0 bases and J by 6 bases, with 17 bases between.

The V gene is TRBV24-1, the J gene TRBJ1-5; 11 bases are shared with TRBD1. After removal of 4 bases from V and 7 bases from J, the junction contained 5 bases not matched to a gene. Germline loops: CDR1 KGHDR, CDR2 SFDVKD. The CDR3 is 15 residues long. The CDR3 is CATSDRTGGEQPQHF. The CDR3 region has the DNA TGTGCCACCAGTGACAGGACAGGGGGCGAGCAGCCCCAGCATTTT.

This clonotype was recorded a few times. The gene calls are TRBV7-6 and TRBJ2-7; 7 nucleotides line up with TRBD2. V was pared by 4 bases and J by 6 bases, with 12 bases of the junction left unmatched. The germline V gene encodes CDR1 SGHVS and CDR2 FNYEAQ. The CDR3 loop spans 15 amino acids. For the CDR3, the DNA is TGTGCCAGCAGCTCATACCCTCCCCCTAGCGGCGAGCAGTACTTC. It specifies CASSSYPPPSGEQYF.

This clonotype was seen ten or more times. V and J are TRBV20-1 and TRBJ1-1, with D possibly TRBD1 on 6 matching bases. Germline values: CDR1 DFQATT, CDR2 SNEGSKA (reference sequence). V was clipped by 4 bases and J by 4 bases, with 10 bases between them. The CDR3 sequence is 12 residues long. CDR3 region: CSANREGTEAFF. CDR3 DNA sequence: TGCAGTGCTAACAGGGAGGGCACTGAAGCTTTCTTT.

This clonotype was observed at least ten times. The chain carries TRBV12-3 or TRBV12-4 and TRBJ2-1; 10 bases align to TRBD2. V was pared by 6 bases and J by 7 bases, with 9 bases of the junction left unmatched. The CDR3 runs to 15 residues. As DNA, the CDR3 is TGTGCCAGCAGGTGGGCTAGCGGGGGTACTAATGAGCAGTTCTTC. It yields the protein CASRWASGGTNEQFF.

This clonotype occurred a few times. The J gene is TRBJ1-1, the V gene TRBV27; D is unresolved. CDR3 size: 14 residues. Germline CDR1 reads MNHEY; CDR2 reads SMNVEV (reference sequence). Trimming removed 5 bases from V and 5 bases from J, with 15 bases in between. The CDR3, as DNA: TGTGCCAGCAGTGGCATCTACCGGGGAACTGAAGCTTTCTTT. Its protein is CASSGIYRGTEAFF.